This TCR beta chain was obtained from a study of T-cell memory formation after mild COVID-19. Study details: TCR clusters showed largely donor specificity.

About this clonotype itself: Its antigen remains unknown.

TCRdb ran MiXCR on the 5' RACE reads and lists one entry per CDR3 protein. The sample comprises around 340,000 distinct CDR3 sequences, more than 15% of which are singletons, and about 20% rests with the top ten. CDR1 and CDR2 (germline): SGHDT, YYEEEE. The V end lost 0 bases, the J end lost 7 bases, and 8 bases lay between the germline ends. This CDR3 is 13 amino acids long. Study-level findings and limits: Researchers report contracting CD4+ clones mostly in CM and EM, with CD8+ clones in EMRA.

The rearrangement links TRBV5-6 to TRBJ1-5, with D unclear. Sequencing was carried out using PBMCs or a T cell subset sorted from them (not recorded which). This TCR came from a young man who had mild COVID-19 (a few samples of this study predate the infection). Cell type and time point are not known. The CDR3 sequence: CASSLVADQPQHF. The CDR3, as DNA: TGTGCCAGCAGCTTGGTCGCGGACCAGCCCCAGCATTTT.